This entry lists 20 T cell receptor beta chains sequenced from one sample in a study of cytomegalovirus exposure and HLA in healthy donors. Assay: immunoSEQ multiplex PCR; the TCRdb copy retains only in-frame clones and omits some. Among 140,000 or so clones listed, roughly 86% were seen once. The sample taken for sequencing was PBMCs. Receptors originate from a young man in good health and CMV-seropositive.

V usage is TRBV7-2 and J usage is TRBJ1-1; the D gene is possibly TRBD1 (5 bases). V lost 5 bases to trimming and J lost 4 bases, with 14 bases between them. Germline CDR1 and CDR2: SGHTA and FQGNSA. This CDR3 is built from 14 residues. This CDR3 is CASSRTGVGTEAFF. The CDR3 DNA is TGTGCCAGCAGCAGAACGGGGGTCGGCACTGAAGCTTTCTTT.

This clone was detected once. The V and J genes are TRBV18 and TRBJ2-3, with TRBD2 as a possible D gene (5 bases). V lost 3 bases and J 5 bases, leaving 15 bases between the germline ends. This CDR3 has 15 residues. Germline CDR1 reads KGHSH; CDR2 reads LQKENI. This CDR3 reads CASSPGIAGGDTQYF. In DNA, the CDR3 is TGTGCCAGCTCACCGGGGATAGCCGGAGGAGATACGCAGTATTTT.

This clone showed up just a few times. CDR3 protein: CASSIPGTGDGYTF. DNA of the CDR3: TGCGCCAGCAGCATTCCCGGGACAGGGGACGGCTACACCTTC. The rearrangement uses TRBV5-1 and TRBJ1-2; 10 bases fit TRBD1. V dropped 4 bases and J dropped 8; count of bases not matched to a gene: 8. The CDR3 length is 14 residues. Germline-derived CDR1 and CDR2 are SGHRS and YFSETQ.

This CDR3 reads CASSLSGTVNTEAFF. Written as DNA, the CDR3 is TGTGCCAGCAGCTTATCCGGGACAGTGAACACTGAAGCTTTCTTT. J is TRBJ1-1 and V is TRBV7-6; 7 positions match TRBD1. The germline V gene encodes CDR1 SGHVS and CDR2 FNYEAQ. This CDR3 is 15 amino acids long. The junction had 3 bases not matched to a gene; V was cut back by 2 bases and J by 0 bases.

This CDR3 reads CASSQCNTFSYNEQFF. The CDR3 region has the DNA TGCGCCAGCAGTCAATGTAACACCTTCTCCTACAATGAGCAGTTCTTC. This chain uses TRBV23-1 with TRBJ2-1; D remains unclear. TRBV23-1 is designated an ORF whose function remains uncertain. Trimming stripped 1 base from V and 0 bases from J, with 10 bases between. The CDR3 loop spans 16 amino acids.

This sequence joins TRBV27 and TRBJ2-7; 11 nucleotides line up with TRBD2. This CDR3 region has 15 residues. Germline trimming cut 8 bases from V and 6 bases from J; bases unmatched to any gene: 12. Germline lookup yields CDR1 MNHEY and CDR2 SMNVEV (reference sequence). In DNA form, the CDR3 reads TGTGCCAGCCCGACTAGCGGGAATATTTACTCCGAGCAGTACTTC. Its translation: CASPTSGNIYSEQYF.

The sample holds a few counts of this clone. V is TRBV28 and J is TRBJ1-3, with 7 bases lining up with TRBD1. V shed 7 bases, J shed 4 bases, and the junction held 7 bases outside the gene matches. The CDR3 sequence is 14 residues long. Germline values: CDR1 MDHEN, CDR2 SYDVKM. The DNA for the CDR3 is TGTGCCAGCAATTCTGGGACAGCCGGAAACACCATATATTTT. Translating gives CASNSGTAGNTIYF.

The rearrangement joins TRBV13 to TRBJ2-7; 7 bases are a match to TRBD1. Germline assignment: CDR1 PRHDT and CDR2 FYEKMQ (reference sequence). The CDR3 consists of 15 residues. The ends lost 0 bases at V and 3 bases at J; junction bases unmatched: 5. The CDR3 spells CASSLGQGENYEQYF. The CDR3 bases are TGTGCCAGCAGCTTAGGGCAGGGGGAAAACTACGAGCAGTACTTC.

CDR3 sequence (DNA): TGCGCCAGCAGCCCGAGCGGGACCGGAGGGTACGAGCAGTACTTC. Residues: CASSPSGTGGYEQYF. This rearrangement joins TRBV5-1 to TRBJ2-7, with 7 bases fitting TRBD2. Germline V gene lookup returns CDR1 SGHRS and CDR2 YFSETQ. V lost 4 bases and J lost 4; bases outside the gene matches: 11. CDR3 size: 15 residues. The complete variable domain, with remaining parts taken from reference TRBV5-1 and TRBJ2-7, reads KAGVTQTPRYLIKTRGQQVTLSCSPISGHRSVSWYQQTPGQGLQFLFEYFSETQRNKGNFPGRFSGRQFSNSRSEMNVSTLELGDSALYLCASSPSGTGGYEQYFGPGTRLTVT.

This clone is a singleton in its sample. The rearrangement links TRBV2 to TRBJ2-7; D is ambiguous. The CDR3 is 15 residues long. Trimming stripped 6 bases from V and 0 bases from J, with 15 bases between. Germline V gene lookup returns CDR1 SNHLY and CDR2 FYNNEI. CDR3 DNA sequence: TGTGCCAGCAGCGGCCGACTGAGGAGCTCCTACGAGCAGTACTTC. Residues: CASSGRLRSSYEQYF.

The chain combines TRBV29-1 with TRBJ2-3, with 9 bases lining up with TRBD1. Germline V CDR1 and CDR2: SQVTM, ANQGSEA. V lost 3 bases to trimming and J lost 3 bases; unmatched junction nucleotides: 4. The CDR3 covers 14 residues. The CDR3 sequence: CSVEWGQGTDTQYF. The CDR3 DNA follows: TGCAGCGTTGAGTGGGGACAGGGAACAGATACGCAGTATTTT.

V and J are TRBV5-1 and TRBJ2-3; D might be TRBD2 (6 bases). This CDR3 is 15 amino acids long. Trimming stripped 4 bases from V and 0 bases from J, with 12 bases between. CDR1 and CDR2 from the germline V gene are SGHRS and YFSETQ. CDR3: CASSPGLISTDTQYF. CDR3 DNA: TGCGCCAGCAGCCCAGGACTAATAAGCACAGATACGCAGTATTTT.

The chain carries TRBV6-1 and TRBJ2-6, with TRBD1 matching 9 bases. The ends lost 2 bases at V and 4 bases at J; junction bases unmatched: 0. The CDR3 covers 15 residues. Per the germline V gene, CDR1 is MNHNS and CDR2 is SASEGT. CDR3 nucleotides: TGTGCCAGCAGTGAAACAGGGGGCGGGGCCAACGTCCTGACTTTC. This sequence encodes CASSETGGGANVLTF.

This chain connects TRBV29-1 to TRBJ2-5; 10 bases align to TRBD2. J gave up 4 bases and V 6 bases, and 8 bases lay outside the gene matches. Germline V gene lookup returns CDR1 SQVTM and CDR2 ANQGSEA. This CDR3 has 14 residues. The CDR3 DNA follows: TGCAGCGTCGGAAGCGGGAGGGCCGGAGAGACCCAGTACTTC. Translated, it gives CSVGSGRAGETQYF. The complete variable domain, with remaining parts taken from reference TRBV29-1 and TRBJ2-5, reads SAVISQKPSRDICQRGTSLTIQCQVDSQVTMMFWYRQQPGQSLTLIATANQGSEATYESGFVIDKFPISRPNLTFSTLTVSNMSPEDSSIYLCSVGSGRAGETQYFGPGTRLLVL.

The gene calls are TRBV5-1 and TRBJ1-5; TRBD1 matches at 8 bases. The length of the CDR3 is 15 residues. Germline CDR1 is SGHRS and CDR2 is YFSETQ. Trimming took 0 bases from V and 6 from J; bases not matched to a gene: 5. CDR3: CASSLAPGGGQPQHF. The CDR3 nucleotides are TGCGCCAGCAGCTTGGCCCCAGGGGGCGGTCAGCCCCAGCATTTT.

V usage is TRBV9 and J usage is TRBJ2-1; D might be TRBD2 (6 bases). Germline V CDR1 and CDR2: SGDLS, YYNGEE. V lost 4 bases and J lost 7, with 18 bases in between. CDR3 length: 15 amino acids. This CDR3 reads CASSFDSGGVNEQFF. For the CDR3, the DNA is TGTGCCAGCAGCTTCGACAGCGGCGGGGTGAATGAGCAGTTCTTC.

This clone was detected only once. This rearrangement joins TRBV30 to TRBJ1-1, with a tentative D call TRBD1 (5 bases). Between the trimmed V and J ends, which lost 4 bases and 5 bases, there was a span of 20 bases. The CDR3 has 15 residues. Germline lookup yields CDR1 GTSNPN and CDR2 SVGIG (reference sequence). This CDR3 is CAWKVGVALRTEAFF. CDR3 nucleotide sequence: TGTGCCTGGAAGGTAGGGGTAGCTTTAAGGACTGAAGCTTTCTTT.

The chain has TRBV4-1 and TRBJ2-2; possibly TRBD2 for D (6 bases). CDR1 and CDR2 (germline): MGHRA, YSYEKL. V was cut by 0 bases and J by 4 bases, with 9 bases left in between. CDR3 length: 15 amino acids. CDR3 loop: CASSQDWRGTGELFF. The CDR3 DNA reads TGCGCCAGCAGCCAAGACTGGCGGGGCACCGGGGAGCTGTTTTTT.

V gene TRBV9 combines with J gene TRBJ2-5; 9 positions agree with TRBD2. The CDR3 runs to 16 residues. Germline V gene lookup returns CDR1 SGDLS and CDR2 YYNGEE. The trim removed 0 bases at V and 10 bases at J, leaving 13 bases unmatched. CDR3: CASSVGAFGGGVIQYF. DNA for the CDR3: TGTGCCAGCAGCGTAGGGGCGTTTGGCGGGGGGGTTATCCAGTACTTC.

CDR3 sequence reads: CASSRRQGAAGANVLTF. The CDR3 nucleotides are TGTGCCAGCAGCCGCCGACAGGGGGCAGCTGGGGCCAACGTCCTGACTTTC. The J gene is TRBJ2-6, the V gene TRBV7-9; 10 positions agree with TRBD1. The CDR3 runs to 17 residues. Germline trimming cut 5 bases from V and 2 bases from J; bases unmatched to any gene: 6. Germline V gene lookup returns CDR1 SEHNR and CDR2 FQNEAQ (reference sequence).